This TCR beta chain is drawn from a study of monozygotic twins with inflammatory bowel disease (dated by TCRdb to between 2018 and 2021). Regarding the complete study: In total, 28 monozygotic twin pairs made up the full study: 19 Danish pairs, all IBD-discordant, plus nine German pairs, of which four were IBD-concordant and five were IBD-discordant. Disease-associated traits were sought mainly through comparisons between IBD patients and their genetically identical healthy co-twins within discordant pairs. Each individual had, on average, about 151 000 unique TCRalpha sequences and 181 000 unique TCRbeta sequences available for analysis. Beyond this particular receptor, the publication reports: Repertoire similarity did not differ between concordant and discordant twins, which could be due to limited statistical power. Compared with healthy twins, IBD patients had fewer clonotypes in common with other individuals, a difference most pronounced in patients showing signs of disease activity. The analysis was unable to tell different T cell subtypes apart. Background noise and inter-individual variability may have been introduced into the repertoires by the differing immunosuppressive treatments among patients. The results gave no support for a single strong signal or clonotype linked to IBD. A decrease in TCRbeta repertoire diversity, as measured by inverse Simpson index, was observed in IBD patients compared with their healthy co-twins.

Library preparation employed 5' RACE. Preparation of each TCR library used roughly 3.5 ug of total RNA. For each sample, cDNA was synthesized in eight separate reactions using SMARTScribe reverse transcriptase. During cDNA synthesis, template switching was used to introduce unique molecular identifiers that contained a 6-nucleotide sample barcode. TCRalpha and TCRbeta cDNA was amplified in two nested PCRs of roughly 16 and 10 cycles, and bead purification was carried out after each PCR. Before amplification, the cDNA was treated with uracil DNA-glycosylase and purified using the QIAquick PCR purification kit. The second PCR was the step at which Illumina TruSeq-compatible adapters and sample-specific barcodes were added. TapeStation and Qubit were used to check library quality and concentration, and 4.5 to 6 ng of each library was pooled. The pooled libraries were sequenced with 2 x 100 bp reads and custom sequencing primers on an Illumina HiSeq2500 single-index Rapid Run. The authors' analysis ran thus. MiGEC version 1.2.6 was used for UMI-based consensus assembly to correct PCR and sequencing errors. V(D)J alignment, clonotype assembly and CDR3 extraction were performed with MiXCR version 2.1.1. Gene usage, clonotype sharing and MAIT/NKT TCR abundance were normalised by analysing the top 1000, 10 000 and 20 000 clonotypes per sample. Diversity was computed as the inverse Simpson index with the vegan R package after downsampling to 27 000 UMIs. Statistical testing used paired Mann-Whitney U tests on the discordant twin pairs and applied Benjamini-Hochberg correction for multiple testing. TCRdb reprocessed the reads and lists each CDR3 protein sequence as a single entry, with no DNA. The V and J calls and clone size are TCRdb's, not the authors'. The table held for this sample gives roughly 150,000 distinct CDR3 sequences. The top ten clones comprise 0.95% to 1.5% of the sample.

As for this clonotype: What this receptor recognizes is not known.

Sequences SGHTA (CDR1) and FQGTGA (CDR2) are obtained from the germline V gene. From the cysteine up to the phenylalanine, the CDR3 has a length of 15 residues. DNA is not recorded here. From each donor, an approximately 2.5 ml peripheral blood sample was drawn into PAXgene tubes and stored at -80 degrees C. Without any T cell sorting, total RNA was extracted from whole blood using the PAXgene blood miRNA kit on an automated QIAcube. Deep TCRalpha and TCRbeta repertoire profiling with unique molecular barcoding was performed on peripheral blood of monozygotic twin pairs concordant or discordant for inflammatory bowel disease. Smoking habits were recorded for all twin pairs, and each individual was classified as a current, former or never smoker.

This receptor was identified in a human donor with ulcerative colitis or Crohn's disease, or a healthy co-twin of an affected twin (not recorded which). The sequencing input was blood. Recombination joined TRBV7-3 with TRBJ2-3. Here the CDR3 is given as CASSLNGGYTDTQYF.